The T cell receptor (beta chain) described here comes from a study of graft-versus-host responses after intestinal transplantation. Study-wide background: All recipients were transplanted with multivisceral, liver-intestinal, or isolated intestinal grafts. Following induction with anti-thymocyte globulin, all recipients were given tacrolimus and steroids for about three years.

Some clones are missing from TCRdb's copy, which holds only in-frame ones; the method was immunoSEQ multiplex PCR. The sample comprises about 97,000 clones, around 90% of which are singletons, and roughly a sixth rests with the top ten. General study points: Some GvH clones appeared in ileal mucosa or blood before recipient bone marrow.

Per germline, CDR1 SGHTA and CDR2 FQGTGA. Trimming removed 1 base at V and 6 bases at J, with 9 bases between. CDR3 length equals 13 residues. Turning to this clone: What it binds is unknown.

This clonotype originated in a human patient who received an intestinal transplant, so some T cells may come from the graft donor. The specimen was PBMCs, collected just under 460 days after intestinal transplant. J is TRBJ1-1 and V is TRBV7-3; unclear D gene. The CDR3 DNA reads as TGTGCCAGCAGCTTAATTGGCGGGGCTGAAGCTTTCTTT. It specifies CASSLIGGAEAFF.